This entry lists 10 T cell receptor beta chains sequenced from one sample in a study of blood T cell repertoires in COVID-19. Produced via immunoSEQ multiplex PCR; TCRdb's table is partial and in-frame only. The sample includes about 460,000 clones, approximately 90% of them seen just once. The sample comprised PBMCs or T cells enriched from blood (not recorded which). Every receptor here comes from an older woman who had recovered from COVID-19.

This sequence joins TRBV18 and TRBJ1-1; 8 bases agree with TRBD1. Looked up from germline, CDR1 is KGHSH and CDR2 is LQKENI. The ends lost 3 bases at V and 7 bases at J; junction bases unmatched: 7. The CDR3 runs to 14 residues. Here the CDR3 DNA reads TGTGCCAGCTCACCCCACCAGGGGGCTCATGAAGCTTTCTTT. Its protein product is CASSPHQGAHEAFF.

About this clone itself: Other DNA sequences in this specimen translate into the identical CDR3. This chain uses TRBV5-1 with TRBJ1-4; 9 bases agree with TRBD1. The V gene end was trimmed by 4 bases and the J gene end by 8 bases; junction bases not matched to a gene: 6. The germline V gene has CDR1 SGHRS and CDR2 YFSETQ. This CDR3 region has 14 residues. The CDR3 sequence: CASSPGQGGEKLFF. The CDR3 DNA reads TGCGCCAGCAGCCCGGGACAGGGAGGCGAAAAACTGTTTTTT.

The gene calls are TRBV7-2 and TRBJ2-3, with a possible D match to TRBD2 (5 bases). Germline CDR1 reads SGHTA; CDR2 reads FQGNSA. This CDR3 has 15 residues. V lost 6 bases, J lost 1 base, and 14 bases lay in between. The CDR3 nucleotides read TGTGCCAGCAGAAAAGCGGTGCCCCGCACAGATACGCAGTATTTT. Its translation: CASRKAVPRTDTQYF.

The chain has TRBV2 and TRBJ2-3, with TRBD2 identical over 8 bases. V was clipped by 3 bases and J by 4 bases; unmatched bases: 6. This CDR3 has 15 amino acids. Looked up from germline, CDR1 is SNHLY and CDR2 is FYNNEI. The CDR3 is CASSDPGGGADTQYF. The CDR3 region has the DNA TGTGCCAGCAGTGACCCCGGGGGGGGCGCAGATACGCAGTATTTT.

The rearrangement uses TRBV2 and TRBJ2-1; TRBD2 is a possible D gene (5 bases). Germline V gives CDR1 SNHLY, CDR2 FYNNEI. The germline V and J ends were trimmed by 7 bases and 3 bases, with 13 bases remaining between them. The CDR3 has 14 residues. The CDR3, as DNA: TGTGCCAGCACCGCGACGGGGAACTACAATGAGCAGTTCTTC. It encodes CASTATGNYNEQFF. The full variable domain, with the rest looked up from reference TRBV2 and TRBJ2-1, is EPEVTQTPSHQVTQMGQEVILRCVPISNHLYFYWYRQILGQKVEFLVSFYNNEISEKSEIFDDQFSVERPDGSNFTLKIRSTKLEDSAMYFCASTATGNYNEQFFGPGTRLTVL.

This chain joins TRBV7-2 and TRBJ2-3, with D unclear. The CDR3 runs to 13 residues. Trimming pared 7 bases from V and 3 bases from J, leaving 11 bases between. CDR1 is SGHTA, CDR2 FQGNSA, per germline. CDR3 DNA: TGTGCCAGCACACTTATATGGACAGATACGCAGTATTTT. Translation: CASTLIWTDTQYF.

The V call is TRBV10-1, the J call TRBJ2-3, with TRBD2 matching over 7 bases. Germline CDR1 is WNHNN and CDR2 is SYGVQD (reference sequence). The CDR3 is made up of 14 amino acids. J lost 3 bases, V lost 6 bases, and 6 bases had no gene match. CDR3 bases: TGCGCCAGCAGCCCTAGCGGCAAAACAGATACGCAGTATTTT. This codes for CASSPSGKTDTQYF.

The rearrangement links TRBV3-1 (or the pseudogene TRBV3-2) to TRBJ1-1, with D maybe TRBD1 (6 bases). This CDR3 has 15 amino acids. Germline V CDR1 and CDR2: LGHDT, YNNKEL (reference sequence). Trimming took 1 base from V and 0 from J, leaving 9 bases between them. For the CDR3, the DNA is TGTGCCAGCAGCCAAGCCGACAGGATGAACACTGAAGCTTTCTTT. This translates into CASSQADRMNTEAFF.

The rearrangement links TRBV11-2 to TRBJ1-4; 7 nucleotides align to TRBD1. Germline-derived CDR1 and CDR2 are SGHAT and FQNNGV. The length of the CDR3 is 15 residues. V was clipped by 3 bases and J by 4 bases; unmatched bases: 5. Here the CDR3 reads CASSLTGWGNEKLFF. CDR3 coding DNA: TGTGCCAGCAGCTTGACAGGGTGGGGTAATGAAAAACTGTTTTTT.

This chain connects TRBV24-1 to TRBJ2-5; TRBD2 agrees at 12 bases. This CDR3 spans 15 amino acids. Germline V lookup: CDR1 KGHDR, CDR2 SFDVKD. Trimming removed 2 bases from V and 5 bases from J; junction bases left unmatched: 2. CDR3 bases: TGTGCCACCAGTGATTCCACTAGCGGGGGGGAGACCCAGTACTTC. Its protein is CATSDSTSGGETQYF.